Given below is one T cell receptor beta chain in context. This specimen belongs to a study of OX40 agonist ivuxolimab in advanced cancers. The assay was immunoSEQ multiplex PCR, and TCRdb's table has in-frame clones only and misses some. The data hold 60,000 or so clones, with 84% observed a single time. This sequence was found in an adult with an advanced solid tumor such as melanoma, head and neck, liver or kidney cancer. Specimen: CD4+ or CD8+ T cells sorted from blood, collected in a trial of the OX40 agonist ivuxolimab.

CDR3 bases: TGCGCCAGCAGCTGGGGACAGGGTCTGGAGACCCAGTACTTC. Protein product: CASSWGQGLETQYF. J is TRBJ2-5 and V is TRBV5-1, with 9 bases that match TRBD1. From germline, CDR1 is SGHRS and CDR2 YFSETQ. The length of the CDR3 is 14 residues. V shed 3 bases and J 5 bases; nucleotides not matched to a gene: 5. Based on the CDR3 plus reference TRBV5-1 and TRBJ2-5, the full variable domain is KAGVTQTPRYLIKTRGQQVTLSCSPISGHRSVSWYQQTPGQGLQFLFEYFSETQRNKGNFPGRFSGRQFSNSRSEMNVSTLELGDSALYLCASSWGQGLETQYFGPGTRLLVL.